This T cell receptor (beta chain) was observed in a study of beta chain features in type 1 diabetes (dated by TCRdb to the late 2010s). For the study in its entirety: No differences in mean age, gender distribution, total cell number or subset yield were found between patients and healthy donors. Regulatory and stem cell-like memory subsets were isolated from only 8 patients and roughly eight healthy donors, whereas naive and central memory subsets came from all 30 or so donors. The study compared the TCRB repertoires of sorted circulating CD4+ T cell subsets in recently diagnosed type 1 diabetes patients with those in matched healthy donors. A total of about 100,000,000 sorted cells were examined across all samples, and RNA yield correlated strongly with the number of cells per subset.

On the study overall, not on this receptor specifically: HLA sub-analyses involved small numbers of individuals, so any influence of HLA type on TCRB rearrangement remained unresolved. Naive, central memory and regulatory TCRB repertoires appeared more similar among patients than among healthy donors. In all four CD4+ subsets, TCRB CDR3 length was moderately but significantly shorter in type 1 diabetes patients. Patients with type 1 diabetes made fewer insertions and deleted more nucleotides at VDJ recombination sites, implying thymic rearrangement abnormalities. Because cDNA was sequenced instead of genomic DNA, activated cells with high expression could be over-represented, although the groups did not differ in activation or CD3 levels. PCR might favor shorter templates, but patient and control samples were amplified and corrected together, so any skew would affect both groups equally.

From each donor, a single peripheral blood sample of approximately 120 mL on average was drawn into heparinised tubes. Using a panel that included CD45RO, CCR7, CD25, CD127, CD95 and CD27, naive, central memory, regulatory and stem cell-like memory CD4+ T cells were sorted on a BD FACSAria II. Purity was above 95% for every sorted population. PBMCs were separated immediately by Lymphoprep density gradient centrifugation and were stained directly, without being cultured. Samples were stained and sorted in pairs, with one healthy donor and one patient per experiment, so that batch effects were minimized. V is clipped by 6 bases and J by 5 bases, and the sequence between their germline boundaries is 10 bases long. From its cysteine to its phenylalanine, the CDR3 spans 13 amino acids. Of the read, only the CDR3 DNA is kept; its 39 bases are in frame from base 1. According to the germline V gene, CDR1 reads MGHDK and CDR2 reads SYGVNS.

This clone was detected a few times. This receptor's antigen is unknown. No base qualities exist here, and no much larger clone lies one base off it. The entire isolated RNA was reverse transcribed using the High Capacity cDNA Reverse Transcription Kit, and thus expressed TCRB transcripts were sequenced. Deep immunoSEQ sequencing was performed on naive, central memory and regulatory T cell samples, with an average of about 4 million total reads per sample. Sorted cells were lysed in RLT buffer, and RNA was extracted using DNase-treated RNeasy Micro or Mini kits according to cell number. To prevent cross-contamination, each cell subset was processed individually, whereas patient and healthy donor samples were processed jointly. Using the immunoSEQ multiplex PCR, TCRB sequences were amplified from cDNA into 87-bp fragments spanning the CDR3 region. The amplicons were sequenced using the Illumina HiSeq platform. From the authors' description of their analysis: Synthetic template baselines were used to correct PCR bias computationally, reads within Hamming distance 2 were collapsed, and singletons that could not be merged were discarded. Reads were aligned against IMGT so that V, D and J genes, CDR3 length and insertions or deletions at six rearrangement sites could be assigned. Within each subset, clonotype counts were normalized to sorted cell number, after which true diversity and Gini coefficients were computed with the tcR R package. The overlap coefficient, calculated on TCRB nucleotide sequences, was used to measure repertoire sharing. Out-of-frame TCRB sequences from naive cells were analyzed as a proxy for the pre-selection repertoire. In its TCRdb copy, this immuneACCESS table keeps in-frame sequences only and misses some clones. Where compared with another copy, unresolved V genes explain less than half of these, and the others have no known cause. The V and J calls and clone size come from that table; D and trimming were worked out from the DNA. The table for this sample lists about 660,000 clones; about 14% of them were counted only once. The leading ten clones occupy 0.03% to 0.04% of the sample.

The sample was naive CD4+ T cells from blood. The cell subset or site label of this sample denotes: true naive CD4+ T cells. The receptor comes from a man aged 18 to 30 with type 1 diabetes. This chain is built from TRBV25-1 and TRBJ2-2; 5 matching bases give a weak D call of TRBD2. The DNA sequence follows: TGTGCCAGCAGGAGAGGAGGAACCGGGGAGCTGTTTTTT. It translates to CASRRGGTGELFF.